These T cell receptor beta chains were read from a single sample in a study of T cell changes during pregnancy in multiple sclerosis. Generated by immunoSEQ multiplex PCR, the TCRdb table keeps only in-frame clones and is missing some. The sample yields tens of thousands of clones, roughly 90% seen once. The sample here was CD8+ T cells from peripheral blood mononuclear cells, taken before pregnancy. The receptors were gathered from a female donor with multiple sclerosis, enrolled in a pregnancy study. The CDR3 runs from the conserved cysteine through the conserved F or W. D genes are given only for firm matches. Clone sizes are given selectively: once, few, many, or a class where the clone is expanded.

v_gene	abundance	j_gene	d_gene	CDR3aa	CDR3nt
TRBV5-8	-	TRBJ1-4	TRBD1	CASSLASGGFGNEKLFF	TGTGCCAGCAGCTTGGCCTCAGGGGGATTCGGTAATGAAAAACTGTTTTTT
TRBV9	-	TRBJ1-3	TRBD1	CASSAGTGDGNTIYF	TGTGCCAGCAGCGCCGGGACAGGGGATGGAAACACCATATATTTT
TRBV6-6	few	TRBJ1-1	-	CASSYLRTENTEAFF	TGTGCCAGCAGTTACCTACGGACAGAGAACACTGAAGCTTTCTTT
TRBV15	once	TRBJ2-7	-	CATSSSGTEQYF	TGTGCCACCAGCAGCTCCGGGACAGAGCAGTACTTC
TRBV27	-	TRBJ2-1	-	CASSPRQSSYNEQFF	TGTGCCAGCAGTCCTCGACAGAGCTCCTACAATGAGCAGTTCTTC
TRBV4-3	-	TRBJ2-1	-	CASSRRGTSNEQFF	TGCGCCAGCAGCCGACGGGGGACTTCCAATGAGCAGTTCTTC
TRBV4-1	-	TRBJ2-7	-	CASSPETGWYEQYF	TGCGCCAGCAGCCCCGAGACAGGATGGTACGAGCAGTACTTC
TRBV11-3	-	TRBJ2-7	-	CASGTQGGGEQYF	TGTGCCAGCGGAACCCAGGGGGGCGGCGAGCAGTACTTC
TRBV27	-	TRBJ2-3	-	CACGSITDTQYF	TGTGCCTGCGGCTCAATCACAGATACGCAGTATTTT
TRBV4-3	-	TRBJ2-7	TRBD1	CASSHRDRVDEQYF	TGCGCCAGCAGCCACCGGGACAGGGTCGACGAGCAGTACTTC
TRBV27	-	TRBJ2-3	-	CASSEGSTSTDTQYF	TGTGCCAGCAGCGAGGGTAGCACTAGCACAGATACGCAGTATTTT
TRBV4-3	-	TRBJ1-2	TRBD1	CASSQIAGQGGYGYTF	TGCGCCAGCAGCCAAATAGCTGGACAGGGCGGCTATGGCTACACCTTC
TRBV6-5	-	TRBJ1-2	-	CASSRLQKTYGYTF	TGTGCCAGCAGTCGGCTACAGAAAACCTATGGCTACACCTTC
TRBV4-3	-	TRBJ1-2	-	CASSQNAPEVHGYTF	TGCGCCAGCAGCCAGAACGCCCCCGAGGTACATGGCTACACCTTC
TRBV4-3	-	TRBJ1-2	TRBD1	CASSPGTGANYGYTF	TGCGCCAGCAGCCCTGGGACAGGGGCTAACTATGGCTACACCTTC
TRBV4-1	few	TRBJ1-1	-	CASSHQQMNTEAFF	TGCGCCAGCAGCCACCAACAGATGAACACTGAAGCTTTCTTT
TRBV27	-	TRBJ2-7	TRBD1	CASSRQGISYEQYF	TGTGCCAGCAGCCGACAGGGGATCTCCTACGAGCAGTACTTC
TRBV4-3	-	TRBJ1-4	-	CASRPTGGEEKLFF	TGCGCCAGCAGGCCGACCGGAGGAGAGGAAAAACTGTTTTTT
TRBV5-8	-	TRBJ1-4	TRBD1	CASSLETGVATNEKLFF	TGTGCCAGCAGCCTAGAGACAGGGGTCGCAACTAATGAAAAACTGTTTTTT
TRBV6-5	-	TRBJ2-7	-	CASSSSGEQYF	TGTGCCAGCAGTTCTTCAGGGGAGCAGTACTTC
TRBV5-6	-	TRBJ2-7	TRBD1	CASSLRGGNEQYF	TGTGCCAGCAGCTTGCGAGGGGGCAACGAGCAGTACTTC
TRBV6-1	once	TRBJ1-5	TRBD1	CASSPDRAGDQPQHF	TGTGCCAGCAGCCCGGACAGGGCTGGGGATCAGCCCCAGCATTTT
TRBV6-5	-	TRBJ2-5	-	CASSYAGTQYF	TGTGCCAGCAGTTACGCCGGGACCCAGTACTTC
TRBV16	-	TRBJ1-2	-	CASSLGQGYTF	TGTGCCAGCAGCCTGGGGCAAGGCTACACCTTC
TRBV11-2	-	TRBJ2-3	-	CASSPLTYASTDTQYF	TGTGCCAGCAGCCCACTGACTTACGCTAGCACAGATACGCAGTATTTT
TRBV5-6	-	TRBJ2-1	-	CASSLRGRNSPSINEQFF	TGTGCCAGCAGCTTGAGGGGCAGAAACAGCCCATCCATTAATGAGCAGTTCTTC
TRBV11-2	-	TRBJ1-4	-	CASSLVIRGTNEKLFF	TGTGCCAGCAGCTTAGTGATCAGGGGAACTAATGAAAAACTGTTTTTT
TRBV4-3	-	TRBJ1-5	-	CASSQGVAASQPQHF	TGCGCCAGCAGCCAAGGTGTAGCGGCGAGTCAGCCCCAGCATTTT
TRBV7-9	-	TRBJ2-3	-	CASSSAGGEADTQYF	TGTGCCAGCAGCTCCGCTGGCGGGGAGGCAGATACGCAGTATTTT
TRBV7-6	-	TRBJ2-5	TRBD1	CASSSLPGQQETQYF	TGTGCCAGCAGCTCCCTTCCGGGACAGCAAGAGACCCAGTACTTC
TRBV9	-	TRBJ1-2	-	CASSVNGIYGYTF	TGTGCCAGCAGCGTAAACGGTATCTATGGCTACACCTTC
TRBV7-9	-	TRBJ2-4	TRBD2	CASSRPGLAGGGNIQYF	TGTGCCAGCAGCAGACCGGGACTAGCGGGGGGCGGAAACATTCAGTACTTC
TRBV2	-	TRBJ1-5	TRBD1	CASRAGQGAYQPQHF	TGTGCCAGCAGGGCTGGACAGGGGGCTTATCAGCCCCAGCATTTT
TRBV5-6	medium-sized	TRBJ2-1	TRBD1	CASSFGDRAYNEQFF	TGTGCCAGCAGCTTCGGGGACAGGGCCTACAATGAGCAGTTCTTC
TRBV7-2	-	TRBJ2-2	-	CASSLEASVTGELFF	TGTGCCAGCAGCTTAGAAGCGTCGGTAACCGGGGAGCTGTTTTTT
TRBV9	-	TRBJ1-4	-	CASMGEGNEKLFF	TGTGCCAGCATGGGTGAGGGTAATGAAAAACTGTTTTTT
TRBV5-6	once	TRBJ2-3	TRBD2	CASSSLAGGPDTQYF	TGTGCCAGCAGCTCCTTAGCGGGGGGGCCAGATACGCAGTATTTT
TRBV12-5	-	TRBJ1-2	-	CASGSGQRSFNYGYTF	TGTGCTAGTGGTTCGGGACAACGCTCCTTTAACTATGGCTACACCTTC
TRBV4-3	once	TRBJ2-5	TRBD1	CASSQGRTGTQETQYF	TGCGCCAGCAGCCAAGGGCGGACAGGGACGCAAGAGACCCAGTACTTC
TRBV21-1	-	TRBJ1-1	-	CASSSGGGAVNTEAFF	TGTGCCAGCAGCAGTGGGGGGGGCGCCGTGAACACTGAAGCTTTCTTT
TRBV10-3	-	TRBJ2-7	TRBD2	CAISAAGDSYEQYF	TGTGCCATCAGTGCGGCGGGGGACTCCTACGAGCAGTACTTC
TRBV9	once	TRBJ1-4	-	CASSVAGGTNEKLFF	TGTGCCAGCAGCGTCGCGGGGGGAACTAATGAAAAACTGTTTTTT
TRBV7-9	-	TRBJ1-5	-	CASSLVGERHVGQPQHF	TGTGCCAGCAGCTTAGTCGGGGAGCGGCATGTCGGACAGCCCCAGCATTTT
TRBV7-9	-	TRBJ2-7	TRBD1	CASIPGTGGPQGDEQYF	TGTGCCAGCATCCCCGGGACAGGGGGCCCACAAGGCGACGAGCAGTACTTC